Shown below are 4 T cell receptor beta chains from a single sample sequenced in a study of T cells in Graves' hyperthyroidism and ophthalmopathy. The investigators amplified TCR beta CDR3 regions from RNA transcripts. HTBI primers were employed in a first-round RT-PCR of the TCR CDR3. TCRdb recomputed calls from the multiplex PCR reads with MiXCR, one row per CDR3 protein. The data contain hundreds of thousands of distinct CDR3 sequences, roughly 16% of them singletons. The sample comprised blood. The receptors come from a woman aged 40 to 55 with Graves' ophthalmopathy.

The rearrangement uses TRBV20-1 and TRBJ2-1; weak D call: TRBD2 (5 bases). CDR3 size: 16 residues. Germline V gene data show CDR1 as DFQATT and CDR2 as SNEGSKA (reference sequence). Trimming stripped 1 base from V and 2 bases from J, with 15 bases between. The CDR3 DNA sequence: TGCAGTGCTAGAGCCCAGGAGGCGGTCGCCTACAATGAGCAGTTCTTC. Protein sequence: CSARAQEAVAYNEQFF.

This clonotype was detected many times. The chain uses TRBV12-3 or TRBV12-4 and TRBJ1-2, with no clear D. The CDR3 runs to 11 residues. The germline V and J ends were trimmed by 3 bases and 4 bases, with 3 bases remaining between them. The CDR3 sequence is CASSLGYGYTF. Written as DNA, the CDR3 is TGTGCCAGCAGTTTGGGCTATGGCTACACCTTC.

The rearrangement uses TRBV5-4 and TRBJ1-2, with D possibly TRBD1 on 5 matching bases. Trimming shortened V by 4 bases and J by 5 bases, and 24 bases separated the two germline ends. Per germline, CDR1 SGHNT and CDR2 YYREEE (reference sequence). CDR3 length equals 17 residues. DNA of the CDR3: TGTGCCAGCAGCCCATCCCTCGTCGGGGGTGAGCCATATGGCTACACCTTC. Its translation: CASSPSLVGGEPYGYTF.

This clonotype was detected ten times or more. The V call is TRBV28, the J call TRBJ2-7; D uncertain. The CDR3 contains 13 residues. Germline CDR1 and CDR2: MDHEN and SYDVKM. Deletions cut 2 bases from V and 2 bases from J, with 7 bases between. The CDR3 DNA reads TGTGCCAGCAGTTTAACCGCCACCTACGAGCAGTACTTC. Protein: CASSLTATYEQYF.